This T cell receptor beta chain originates from a study of somatic mutations in cytotoxic T cells in rheumatoid arthritis. Study-level points and caveats: Age was associated with higher CD8+ clonality in rheumatoid arthritis patients, not in healthy controls. Nothing was done to adjust for multiple comparisons when TRBV07 showed up slightly less in rheumatoid arthritis patients.

This CDR3 comprises 14 residues. V dropped 3 bases and J dropped 2; count of bases not matched to a gene: 2. Looked up from germline, CDR1 is MGHRA and CDR2 is YSYEKL. Notes on this clone: Its target is unknown.

The data were produced by immunoSEQ multiplex PCR, yet TCRdb's version contains in-frame clones alone and is incomplete. The data contain about 15,000 clones, about three quarters of them singletons. The receptor was derived from an adult with rheumatoid arthritis. Material for sequencing was CD8+ T cells sorted from blood. The chain carries TRBV4-1 and TRBJ2-7; 9 bases match TRBD1. DNA for the CDR3: TGCGCCAGCAGCCAGTACAGGGGGCCCTACGAGCAGTACTTC. Protein: CASSQYRGPYEQYF.